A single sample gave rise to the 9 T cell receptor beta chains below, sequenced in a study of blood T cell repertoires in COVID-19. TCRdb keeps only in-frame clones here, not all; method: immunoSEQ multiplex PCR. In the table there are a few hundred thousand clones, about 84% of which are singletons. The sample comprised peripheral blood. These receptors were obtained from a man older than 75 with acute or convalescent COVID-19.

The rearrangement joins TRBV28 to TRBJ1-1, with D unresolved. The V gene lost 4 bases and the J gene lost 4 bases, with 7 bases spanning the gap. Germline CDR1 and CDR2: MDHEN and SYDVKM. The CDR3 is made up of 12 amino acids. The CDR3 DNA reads TGTGCCAGCAGTTCTCAGTTCACTGAAGCTTTCTTT. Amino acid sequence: CASSSQFTEAFF.

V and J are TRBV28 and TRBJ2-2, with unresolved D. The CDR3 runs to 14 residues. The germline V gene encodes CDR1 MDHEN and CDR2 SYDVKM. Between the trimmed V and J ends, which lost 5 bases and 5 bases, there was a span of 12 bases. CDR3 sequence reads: CASSPPAVTGELFF. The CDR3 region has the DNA TGTGCCAGCAGTCCCCCGGCGGTAACCGGGGAGCTGTTTTTT.

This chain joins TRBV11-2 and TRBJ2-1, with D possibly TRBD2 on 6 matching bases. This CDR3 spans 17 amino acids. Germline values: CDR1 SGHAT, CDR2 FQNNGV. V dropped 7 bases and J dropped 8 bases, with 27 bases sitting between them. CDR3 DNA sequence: TGTGCCAGCACCTCTTACTCACGGGGGATGGGGGGTGATGAGCAGTTCTTC. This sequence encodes CASTSYSRGMGGDEQFF. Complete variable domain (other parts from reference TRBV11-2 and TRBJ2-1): EAGVAQSPRYKIIEKRQSVAFWCNPISGHATLYWYQQILGQGPKLLIQFQNNGVVDDSQLPKDRFSAERLKGVDSTLKIQPAKLEDSAVYLCASTSYSRGMGGDEQFFGPGTRLTVL.

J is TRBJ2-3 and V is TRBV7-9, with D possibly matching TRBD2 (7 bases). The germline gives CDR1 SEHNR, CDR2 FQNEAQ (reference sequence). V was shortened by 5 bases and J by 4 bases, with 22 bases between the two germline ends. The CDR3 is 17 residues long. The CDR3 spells CASSPFRWGGVADTQYF. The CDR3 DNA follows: TGTGCCAGCAGCCCATTCAGGTGGGGGGGCGTCGCAGATACGCAGTATTTT.

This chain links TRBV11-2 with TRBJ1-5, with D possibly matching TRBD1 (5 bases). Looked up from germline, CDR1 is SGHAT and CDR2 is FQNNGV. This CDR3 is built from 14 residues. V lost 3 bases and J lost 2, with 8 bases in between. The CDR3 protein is CASSLGGGNQPQHF. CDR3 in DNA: TGTGCCAGCAGCTTGGGGGGGGGCAATCAGCCCCAGCATTTT.

The CDR3 nucleotides read TGTGCCAGCAGCTTCCGGGAGGCACCGGGCTCACCCCTCCACTTT. Protein product: CASSFREAPGSPLHF. This chain uses TRBV5-6 with TRBJ1-6; the D is unclear. This CDR3 is built from 15 residues. Per the germline V gene, CDR1 is SGHDT and CDR2 is YYEEEE. V was trimmed by 2 bases and J by 10 bases, leaving 16 bases between them.

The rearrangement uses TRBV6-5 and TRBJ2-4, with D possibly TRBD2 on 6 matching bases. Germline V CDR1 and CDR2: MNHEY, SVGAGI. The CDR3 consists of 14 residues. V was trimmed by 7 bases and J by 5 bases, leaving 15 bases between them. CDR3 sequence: CASTRDWPENIQYF. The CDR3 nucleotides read TGTGCCAGCACCCGGGACTGGCCCGAAAACATTCAGTACTTC.

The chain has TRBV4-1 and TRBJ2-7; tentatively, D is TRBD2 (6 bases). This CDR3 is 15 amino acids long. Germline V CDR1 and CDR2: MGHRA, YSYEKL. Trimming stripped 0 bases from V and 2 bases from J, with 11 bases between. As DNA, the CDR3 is TGCGCCAGCAGCCAAGAGGCTAGCGACACCTACGAGCAGTACTTC. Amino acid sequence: CASSQEASDTYEQYF.

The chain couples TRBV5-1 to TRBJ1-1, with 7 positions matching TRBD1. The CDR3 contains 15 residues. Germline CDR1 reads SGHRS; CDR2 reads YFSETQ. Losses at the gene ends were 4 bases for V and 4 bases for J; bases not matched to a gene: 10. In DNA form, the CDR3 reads TGCGCCAGCAGCGCACAGGGGATCGTGGGCACTGAAGCTTTCTTT. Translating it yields CASSAQGIVGTEAFF.